The present T cell receptor beta chain was sequenced within a study of T-cell reconstitution after alpha-beta-depleted transplantation in children. Unique molecular identifiers were incorporated into the prepared TCRbeta library. Each CDR3 protein is one row after TCRdb ran MiXCR on the PCR reads. The table shows about a million distinct CDR3 sequences, with about 29% occurring only once. The receptor's source is a boy under two years old who had a stem cell transplant for SCID, so the T cells may come from the graft donor. This specimen was PBMCs, mostly from graft donor cells, taken 360 days after TCRalphabeta/CD19-depleted stem cell transplant.

The CDR3 nucleotides read TGCGCCAGCCCCTACCAATCCGGGACAGGAGTAAAAACCGGGGAGCTGTTTTTT. It specifies CASPYQSGTGVKTGELFF. The rearrangement uses TRBV5-1 and TRBJ2-2; 8 bases agree with TRBD1. This CDR3 has 18 residues. Germline V gene lookup returns CDR1 SGHRS and CDR2 YFSETQ. The junction had 19 bases not matched to a gene; V was cut back by 7 bases and J by 5 bases.